The next 30 T cell receptor beta chains were all read from a single sample in a study of cytomegalovirus exposure and HLA in healthy donors. A multiplex PCR was run with 60 Vbeta primers and 13 Jbeta primers. Some clones are missing from TCRdb's copy, which holds only in-frame ones; the method was immunoSEQ multiplex PCR. This table holds 130,000 or so clones, around 59% found once. Sequenced material: PBMCs. The receptor set was obtained from a male donor in good health and CMV-seronegative.

The V call is TRBV28, the J call TRBJ1-5; D uncertain. Trimming removed 6 bases at V and 4 bases at J, with 7 bases between. CDR1 and CDR2 (germline): MDHEN, SYDVKM. The CDR3 runs 12 residues. CDR3 bases: TGTGCCAGCAGGGGCAGAAATCAGCCCCAGCATTTT. Translating it yields CASRGRNQPQHF.

The chain employs TRBV21-1 and TRBJ2-7; TRBD1 was called by the table and not checked on the DNA. TRBV21-1 is a known pseudogene. CDR3 length: 13 residues. This CDR3 is CASSKDRAYEQYF. In DNA form, the CDR3 reads TGTGCCAGCAGCAAGGACAGAGCCTACGAGCAGTACTTC.

The chain links TRBV20-1 to TRBJ2-7, with no clear D. Germline values: CDR1 DFQATT, CDR2 SNEGSKA (reference sequence). The CDR3 runs to 11 residues. V was trimmed by 4 bases and J by 5 bases, leaving 9 bases between them. CDR3 in amino acids: CSATLSDEQYF. The CDR3 nucleotides are TGCAGTGCTACCCTCAGCGACGAGCAGTACTTC.

The rearrangement joins TRBV5-1 to TRBJ2-1, with D perhaps matching TRBD2 (6 bases). Per germline, CDR1 SGHRS and CDR2 YFSETQ. V was trimmed by 3 bases and J by 4 bases, leaving 11 bases between them. This CDR3 has 14 amino acids. The CDR3 sequence: CASSWGDGYNEQFF. The DNA of the CDR3 is TGCGCCAGCAGCTGGGGGGACGGGTACAATGAGCAGTTCTTC. The whole variable domain, remainder taken from reference TRBV5-1 and TRBJ2-1, is KAGVTQTPRYLIKTRGQQVTLSCSPISGHRSVSWYQQTPGQGLQFLFEYFSETQRNKGNFPGRFSGRQFSNSRSEMNVSTLELGDSALYLCASSWGDGYNEQFFGPGTRLTVL.

This clone was observed a handful of times. The V and J genes are TRBV4-3 and TRBJ2-2, with D perhaps matching TRBD1 (5 bases). Germline CDR1 and CDR2: LGHNA and YSLEER. The CDR3 extends over 15 amino acids. V gave up 3 bases and J gave up 3 bases, with 11 bases separating them. The CDR3 region has the DNA TGCGCCAGCAGCCATGGGGCTTCGGACACCGGGGAGCTGTTTTTT. Its protein is CASSHGASDTGELFF.

The genes are TRBV5-4 and TRBJ1-6; TRBD1 matches at 8 bases. With 0 bases clipped from V and 9 bases from J, the junction kept 2 bases outside the gene matches. Germline CDR1 SGHNT, CDR2 YYREEE (reference sequence). The CDR3 spans 14 residues. The CDR3 DNA reads TGTGCCAGCAGCTTGGGGGGACAGGCTTCACCCCTCCACTTT. It codes for CASSLGGQASPLHF.

The genes are TRBV19 and TRBJ2-2; 15 bases line up with TRBD2. CDR3 length equals 18 residues. The V gene end was trimmed by 7 bases and the J gene end by 0 bases; junction bases not matched to a gene: 6. CDR1 is LNHDA, CDR2 SQIVND, per germline (reference sequence). The CDR3 DNA sequence: TGTGCCAGTACCAAGGGACTAGCGGGGGGTTCGAACACCGGGGAGCTGTTTTTT. Translated, it gives CASTKGLAGGSNTGELFF. The entire variable domain, with the rest obtained from reference TRBV19 and TRBJ2-2, is as follows: DGGITQSPKYLFRKEGQNVTLSCEQNLNHDAMYWYRQDPGQGLRLIYYSQIVNDFQKGDIAEGYSVSREKKESFPLTVTSAQKNPTAFYLCASTKGLAGGSNTGELFFGEGSRLTVL.

The chain couples TRBV5-1 to TRBJ2-7, with TRBD2 as a possible D gene (5 bases). The germline CDR1 and CDR2 sequences are SGHRS and YFSETQ. V was trimmed by 2 bases and J by 0 bases, leaving 6 bases between them. The CDR3 runs 13 residues. The CDR3 DNA is TGCGCCAGCAGCTTCGGGGACTCCTACGAGCAGTACTTC. Encoded protein: CASSFGDSYEQYF.

This clone was detected a few times. The chain recombines TRBV7-9 with TRBJ2-7; D is uncertain. V lost 1 base and J 3 bases, leaving 7 bases between the germline ends. Germline CDR1 is SEHNR and CDR2 is FQNEAQ (reference sequence). CDR3 size: 13 residues. In DNA form, the CDR3 reads TGTGCCAGCAGCTTAGTAGTCGGCTACGAGCAGTACTTC. It codes for CASSLVVGYEQYF.

The chain couples TRBV5-1 to TRBJ2-3; 7 positions agree with TRBD1. The CDR3 is 16 residues long. V shed 3 bases and J 0 bases; nucleotides not matched to a gene: 7. The germline gives CDR1 SGHRS, CDR2 YFSETQ. The CDR3 nucleotides are TGCGCCAGCAGCTCAGGGGGTTCCCCTAGCACAGATACGCAGTATTTT. The encoded protein is CASSSGGSPSTDTQYF.

V usage is TRBV28 and J usage is TRBJ1-2; 9 bases fit TRBD1. J was trimmed by 4 bases and V by 3 bases; bases with no gene match: 0. CDR1 MDHEN and CDR2 SYDVKM come from the germline V gene. The CDR3 runs 13 residues. CDR3: CASSLTGGYGYTF. The CDR3 DNA reads as TGTGCCAGCAGTTTGACAGGGGGCTATGGCTACACCTTC.

The rearrangement links TRBV30 to TRBJ2-3, with D perhaps TRBD1 (7 bases). Per the germline V gene, CDR1 is GTSNPN and CDR2 is SVGIG (reference sequence). CDR3 length: 12 residues. V was pared by 8 bases and J by 2 bases, with 11 bases between. CDR3 bases: TGTGCCGCGGGACAGTCCACAGATACGCAGTATTTT. This encodes CAAGQSTDTQYF.

A remark on this clone: The junction does not match germline at one end; this may be a read error. This sequence joins TRBV6-1 and TRBJ1-2; 7 bases align to TRBD1. Germline CDR1 is MNHNS and CDR2 is SASEGT. There are 15 residues in the CDR3. The CDR3 DNA sequence: TGTGCCAGCAGCAGGGACAGCCGAACTAACTATGGCTACCCCTTC. Protein sequence: CASSRDSRTNYGYPF.

This clone came up once. The V and J genes are TRBV27 and TRBJ2-1; D perhaps matches TRBD1 (6 bases). V was trimmed by 4 bases and J by 3 bases, leaving 16 bases between them. The germline CDR1 and CDR2 sequences are MNHEY and SMNVEV (reference sequence). CDR3 length equals 16 residues. The CDR3 sequence: CASSSSLQGNYNEQFF. The CDR3 nucleotides read TGTGCCAGCAGTTCCTCTTTACAGGGAAACTACAATGAGCAGTTCTTC.

The chain is built from TRBV5-4 and TRBJ1-2, with 7 bases lining up with TRBD1. The germline V gene has CDR1 SGHNT and CDR2 YYREEE (reference sequence). With V trimmed by 4 bases and J by 3 bases, 12 bases remained unmatched. This CDR3 comprises 16 residues. Written as DNA, the CDR3 is TGTGCCAGCAGCCTGGGACAGAACAACAGGGACTATGGCTACACCTTC. It yields the protein CASSLGQNNRDYGYTF.

This clone was counted only a few times. The chain employs TRBV6-1 and TRBJ2-1; TRBD1 aligns across 8 bases. This CDR3 is 12 amino acids long. Looked up from germline, CDR1 is MNHNS and CDR2 is SASEGT. The junction had 1 base not matched to a gene; V was cut back by 6 bases and J by 6 bases. Here the CDR3 DNA reads TGTGCCAGCAGGGGACAGGTCAATGAGCAGTTCTTC. Its translation: CASRGQVNEQFF.

This clone was picked up one time. Germline is not matched at one junction end, which may reflect a read error. The rearrangement uses TRBV28 and TRBJ1-1, with 9 bases fitting TRBD1. CDR3 size: 13 residues. Germline loops: CDR1 MDHEN, CDR2 SYDVKM. The CDR3 protein is CAGRTGEKTEAFF. As DNA, the CDR3 is TGTGCCGGCAGGACAGGGGAAAAGACTGAAGCTTTCTTT.

V gene TRBV27 combines with J gene TRBJ1-2, with 9 bases that match TRBD1. Germline CDR1 is MNHEY and CDR2 is SMNVEV (reference sequence). V lost 6 bases and J lost 4; bases outside the gene matches: 12. The CDR3 has 16 residues. In DNA, the CDR3 is TGTGCCAGCAGAACCAAGGGGACAGGGTTTTTCTATGGCTACACCTTC. It translates to CASRTKGTGFFYGYTF.

The CDR3 region is CASKFTGWKTQYF. DNA for the CDR3: TGTGCCAGCAAATTTACAGGGTGGAAGACCCAGTACTTC. The chain links TRBV5-6 to TRBJ2-5; possible D gene TRBD1, 6 bases. The germline V gene has CDR1 SGHDT and CDR2 YYEEEE. V lost 6 bases, J lost 6 bases, and 15 bases lay in between. The CDR3 covers 13 residues.

This rearrangement joins TRBV7-8 to TRBJ1-1; tentatively, D is TRBD1 (5 bases). CDR3 length: 15 residues. The germline CDR1 and CDR2 sequences are SGHVS and FQNEAQ. V shed 1 base and J shed 3 bases, with 12 bases lying between them. The CDR3 nucleotides are TGTGCCAGCAGCTTAGGTTGGGGGGGGGACACTGAAGCTTTCTTT. Residues: CASSLGWGGDTEAFF.

The V call is TRBV4-1, the J call TRBJ2-1; TRBD2 matches 14 bases. Germline V gene lookup returns CDR1 MGHRA and CDR2 YSYEKL. Trimming took 5 bases from V and 7 from J; bases not matched to a gene: 10. The length of the CDR3 is 17 residues. CDR3 sequence (DNA): TGCGCCAGCAGCTCGCCGACTAGCGGGGGGGCTCGGAATGAGCAGTTCTTC. As protein: CASSSPTSGGARNEQFF.

V and J are TRBV4-1 and TRBJ1-4; 11 positions agree with TRBD1. The CDR3 extends over 14 amino acids. The germline gives CDR1 MGHRA, CDR2 YSYEKL. V was pared by 4 bases and J by 7 bases, with 2 bases of the junction left unmatched. The chain's CDR3 is CASSPGTGGEKLFF. The DNA for the CDR3 is TGCGCCAGCAGCCCCGGGACAGGGGGTGAAAAACTGTTTTTT.

This clone has only one observation. V gene TRBV7-8 combines with J gene TRBJ1-2, with 8 bases aligning to TRBD1. V lost 1 base and J lost 2; bases outside the gene matches: 9. Germline values: CDR1 SGHVS, CDR2 FQNEAQ. This CDR3 is 17 amino acids long. As DNA, the CDR3 is TGTGCCAGCAGCTTAGGGGGCAGGGGGCCGGAGAACTATGGCTACACCTTC. It yields the protein CASSLGGRGPENYGYTF.

J is TRBJ1-2 and V is TRBV6-5; 9 bases are shared with TRBD1. Germline V CDR1 and CDR2: MNHEY, SVGAGI. With 5 bases clipped from V and 5 bases from J, the junction kept 6 bases outside the gene matches. This CDR3 has 14 residues. CDR3: CASSPGTGIYGYTF. The CDR3, as DNA: TGTGCCAGCAGTCCCGGGACAGGGATTTATGGCTACACCTTC.

The chain employs TRBV30 and TRBJ2-3, with TRBD2 matching 9 bases. This CDR3 contains 17 residues. V lost 2 bases to trimming and J lost 2 bases; unmatched junction nucleotides: 11. Germline V CDR1 and CDR2: GTSNPN, SVGIG (reference sequence). The CDR3 spells CAWSPGLAGGTTDTQYF. In nucleotides, the CDR3 is TGTGCCTGGAGTCCAGGCTTGGCGGGGGGGACCACAGATACGCAGTATTTT.

Written as DNA, the CDR3 is TGTGCCAGCAGCGCCCCGGTGGGACAGGGGGCGGGTGGCTACACCTTC. This gives the protein CASSAPVGQGAGGYTF. The rearrangement uses TRBV28 and TRBJ1-2, with 12 bases identical to TRBD1. The ends lost 6 bases at V and 7 bases at J; junction bases unmatched: 12. The CDR3 is 16 amino acids. The germline CDR1 and CDR2 sequences are MDHEN and SYDVKM.

This sequence joins TRBV7-9 and TRBJ2-7; 10 bases align to TRBD2. The CDR3 spans 15 residues. Germline V gene data show CDR1 as SEHNR and CDR2 as FQNEAQ (reference sequence). The J segment lost 2 bases and the V segment lost 5 bases, leaving 6 bases of the junction unmatched. CDR3 bases: TGTGCCAGCAGCCCCTCTAGCGGGGGAACCTACGAGCAGTACTTC. Its translation is CASSPSSGGTYEQYF.

This clone was counted a few times. The rearrangement uses TRBV4-1 and TRBJ2-2; D perhaps matches TRBD1 (6 bases). The V end was cut by 3 bases, the J end by 9 bases, with 20 bases between. CDR1 is MGHRA and CDR2 is YSYEKL in the germline V gene. There are 16 residues in the CDR3. CDR3 sequence reads: CASSHLGHTVYRELFF. DNA for the CDR3: TGCGCCAGCAGCCACCTGGGACACACGGTTTACCGGGAGCTGTTTTTT.

The CDR3 DNA is TGCAGCGTGACAGGGGGCAGGAGAGGGGGCTACACCTTC. This codes for CSVTGGRRGGYTF. The V and J genes are TRBV29-1 and TRBJ1-2, with 10 bases fitting TRBD1. CDR3 size: 13 residues. Germline V gives CDR1 SQVTM, CDR2 ANQGSEA. The trim removed 6 bases at V and 8 bases at J, leaving 9 bases unmatched. Full variable domain (remainder filled in from reference TRBV29-1 and TRBJ1-2): SAVISQKPSRDICQRGTSLTIQCQVDSQVTMMFWYRQQPGQSLTLIATANQGSEATYESGFVIDKFPISRPNLTFSTLTVSNMSPEDSSIYLCSVTGGRRGGYTFGSGTRLTVV.

The V and J genes are TRBV5-1 and TRBJ1-2; 9 nucleotides agree with TRBD1. Trimming took 0 bases from V and 2 from J; bases not matched to a gene: 8. CDR1 and CDR2 from the germline V gene are SGHRS and YFSETQ. The CDR3 has 17 residues. Here the CDR3 DNA reads TGCGCCAGCAGCTTGGCCTTGGACAGGGGACAGAACTATGGCTACACCTTC. It codes for CASSLALDRGQNYGYTF.